The entry below describes one T cell receptor (beta chain). The CDR3 is 11 amino acids. CDR1 and CDR2 from the germline V gene are MRHNA and SNTAGT. Between the trimmed V and J ends, which lost 5 bases and 3 bases, there was a span of 2 bases. Generated by immunoSEQ multiplex PCR, the TCRdb table keeps only in-frame clones and is missing some. The profile shows some 200,000 clones, 91% of them singletons. These data belong to a study of control samples from healthy donors and cancer patients. The sample comprised blood. This chain links TRBV6-4 with TRBJ2-1; no clear D gene. The sequence derives from a woman under 40 in good health. CDR3 nucleotide sequence: TGTGCCAGCAGTAACTACAATGAGCAGTTCTTC. This translates into CASSNYNEQFF.